This record looks at one TCR beta chain sequence and its context. Its antigen is unknown. Each CDR3 protein gets one entry after TCRdb re-called the 5' RACE reads with MiXCR. This sample carries fewer than 400,000 distinct CDR3 sequences, around 24% of them seen once, and the ten largest clones take about 16%. V lost 2 bases to trimming and J lost 3 bases, with 8 bases between them. The CDR3 is made up of 13 amino acids. From germline, CDR1 is MNHEY and CDR2 SVGAGI. The data are from a study of CD8 T cells in ankylosing spondylitis. Study-level points and caveats: Fewer than 10 highly homologous variants made up a TCR beta motif that seemed to typify ankylosing spondylitis blood.

The receptor comes from a male donor with ankylosing spondylitis. This chain uses TRBV6-5 with TRBJ2-7; no clear D gene. Sequenced material: blood, either unsorted or a sorted T cell fraction (not recorded which). DNA for the CDR3: TGTGCCAGCAGTTACGGGCAACTCTACGAGCAGTACTTC. Encoded protein: CASSYGQLYEQYF.